Each of the 31 T cell receptor beta chains below was sequenced from the same sample in a study of cytomegalovirus exposure and HLA in healthy donors. The repertoire was sequenced with immunoSEQ multiplex PCR; TCRdb's copy has only in-frame clones and lacks some. The sample lists some 240,000 clones; around 85% were seen once. Sequencing was carried out using PBMCs. The source of these receptors is a woman younger than 45 in good health and CMV-seropositive.

The chain has TRBV9 and TRBJ2-2, with D perhaps TRBD2 (5 bases). Germline assignment: CDR1 SGDLS and CDR2 YYNGEE. This CDR3 is 13 amino acids long. V was clipped by 0 bases and J by 7 bases, with 7 bases between them. This CDR3 is CASSVGEGGELFF. The CDR3 coding sequence is TGTGCCAGCAGCGTAGGCGAGGGCGGGGAGCTGTTTTTT.

The chain is built from TRBV5-1 and TRBJ2-3; TRBD1 aligns across 7 bases. V was clipped by 2 bases and J by 5 bases; unmatched bases: 5. Germline V gene lookup returns CDR1 SGHRS and CDR2 YFSETQ. This CDR3 region has 14 residues. CDR3 coding DNA: TGCGCCAGCAGCTTACTAGGACAGGTAGATACGCAGTATTTT. Its translation: CASSLLGQVDTQYF.

The V and J genes are TRBV30 and TRBJ1-2; 7 nucleotides match TRBD1. V shed 1 base, J shed 5 bases, and the junction held 16 bases outside the gene matches. CDR1 GTSNPN and CDR2 SVGIG come from the germline V gene (reference sequence). This CDR3 contains 17 residues. The CDR3 DNA reads TGTGCCTGGAGTGATGACAGGGAGGCTAGCAGTCGGTATGGCTACACCTTC. Protein sequence: CAWSDDREASSRYGYTF.

This chain connects TRBV11-2 to TRBJ2-7, with D possibly being TRBD2 (6 bases). With 3 bases removed from V and 5 bases from J, the gap between germline ends came to 8 bases. The CDR3 is made up of 12 amino acids. Germline CDR1 reads SGHAT; CDR2 reads FQNNGV. CDR3 sequence (DNA): TGTGCCAGCAGCTTGGGGAGGAACGAGCAGTACTTC. Protein product: CASSLGRNEQYF.

The chain couples TRBV6-1 to TRBJ2-7; 7 bases agree with TRBD2. After removal of 8 bases from V and 3 bases from J, the junction contained 7 bases not matched to a gene. Germline CDR1 and CDR2: MNHNS and SASEGT. CDR3 length equals 13 residues. CDR3 in DNA: TGTGCCAGCCATGGCGGGAGCATCTACGAGCAGTACTTC. Translation gives CASHGGSIYEQYF.

The chain is built from TRBV9 and TRBJ1-2; possible D gene TRBD1, 6 bases. The CDR3 spans 14 residues. V lost 0 bases to trimming and J lost 7 bases, with 13 bases between them. Looked up from germline, CDR1 is SGDLS and CDR2 is YYNGEE. CDR3 amino acids: CASSVAHRDTGYTF. CDR3 DNA sequence: TGTGCCAGCAGCGTAGCTCACAGGGATACTGGCTACACCTTC.

The chain employs TRBV14 and TRBJ1-2; 7 bases fit TRBD1. Germline loops: CDR1 SGHDN, CDR2 FVKESK. With V trimmed by 1 base and J by 6 bases, 5 bases remained unmatched. The CDR3 has 14 residues. The CDR3 DNA is TGTGCCAGCAGCCAAGGACAGGGTCGGGATGGCTACACCTTC. Translation: CASSQGQGRDGYTF.

This chain joins TRBV6-5 and TRBJ1-2, with D possibly being TRBD1 (5 bases). CDR3 length equals 13 residues. V lost 4 bases and J lost 8, with 14 bases in between. Germline V gene data show CDR1 as MNHEY and CDR2 as SVGAGI. The chain's CDR3 is CASSSRAREGYTF. The CDR3 DNA is TGTGCCAGCAGTTCCCGGGCCAGGGAAGGCTACACCTTC.

This clone occurred once. The J gene is TRBJ2-7, the V gene TRBV25-1; TRBD1 is a possible D gene (5 bases). This CDR3 has 13 amino acids. Germline CDR1 MGHDK, CDR2 SYGVNS. The V end lost 7 bases, the J end lost 3 bases, and 13 bases lay between the germline ends. In DNA form, the CDR3 reads TGTGCCAGCATGACAGAAGATAACTACGAGCAGTACTTC. The encoded protein is CASMTEDNYEQYF.

The chain employs TRBV6-1 and TRBJ2-1, with TRBD2 identical over 7 bases. V was pared by 1 base and J by 11 bases, with 11 bases of the junction left unmatched. Germline CDR1 and CDR2: MNHNS and SASEGT. This CDR3 has 15 amino acids. The CDR3 DNA reads TGTGCCAGCAGTGAAGAGGCGGGAGCGAGAGGGAAGCAGTTCTTC. Translating gives CASSEEAGARGKQFF.

The chain employs TRBV19 and TRBJ2-1, with 13 bases identical to TRBD2. Germline CDR1 is LNHDA and CDR2 is SQIVND (reference sequence). J lost 9 bases, V lost 9 bases, and 5 bases had no gene match. This CDR3 has 13 amino acids. Here the CDR3 DNA reads TGTGCCAGCGGACTAGCGGGAGAGAGTGAGCAGTTCTTC. Translated: CASGLAGESEQFF.

This clone was found a few times. The chain combines TRBV2 with TRBJ1-2, with 7 bases aligning to TRBD1. This CDR3 comprises 12 residues. CDR1 SNHLY and CDR2 FYNNEI come from the germline V gene. The V segment lost 6 bases and the J segment 6 bases; nucleotides outside the gene matches: 4. CDR3 protein: CASRGTANGYTF. In nucleotides, the CDR3 is TGTGCCAGCAGGGGGACAGCGAATGGCTACACCTTC.

The chain carries TRBV18 and TRBJ2-2; TRBD2 matches at 7 bases. The CDR3 runs to 16 residues. Losses at the gene ends were 8 bases for V and 0 bases for J; bases not matched to a gene: 9. CDR1 and CDR2 (germline): KGHSH, LQKENI. CDR3 nucleotide sequence: TGTGCCAGCCCAACCGGGGCGGGAGCGAACACCGGGGAGCTGTTTTTT. Translated, it gives CASPTGAGANTGELFF. Complete variable domain (other parts from reference TRBV18 and TRBJ2-2): NAGVMQNPRHLVRRRGQEARLRCSPMKGHSHVYWYRQLPEEGLKFMVYLQKENIIDESGMPKERFSAEFPKEGPSILRIQQVVRGDSAAYFCASPTGAGANTGELFFGEGSRLTVL.

This clone was seen a few times. This chain joins TRBV5-1 and TRBJ1-2; TRBD1 matches 7 bases. This CDR3 contains 13 residues. The germline V gene encodes CDR1 SGHRS and CDR2 YFSETQ. V shed 2 bases and J 8 bases; nucleotides not matched to a gene: 6. CDR3: CASSFDRVDGYTF. CDR3 sequence (DNA): TGCGCCAGCAGCTTCGACAGGGTTGACGGCTACACCTTC. Complete variable domain (other parts from reference TRBV5-1 and TRBJ1-2): KAGVTQTPRYLIKTRGQQVTLSCSPISGHRSVSWYQQTPGQGLQFLFEYFSETQRNKGNFPGRFSGRQFSNSRSEMNVSTLELGDSALYLCASSFDRVDGYTFGSGTRLTVV.

This clone has more than one count but fewer than ten. V is TRBV2 and J is TRBJ2-4, with 7 nucleotides matching TRBD1. The CDR3 contains 15 residues. Germline V gene lookup returns CDR1 SNHLY and CDR2 FYNNEI. The V gene end was trimmed by 7 bases and the J gene end by 3 bases; junction bases not matched to a gene: 9. This CDR3 is CASKPFRDSKNIQYF. The CDR3, as DNA: TGTGCCAGCAAACCCTTCCGGGACAGCAAAAACATTCAGTACTTC.

The rearrangement uses TRBV29-1 and TRBJ2-3; 8 nucleotides agree with TRBD1. The CDR3 is made up of 15 amino acids. Germline V lookup: CDR1 SQVTM, CDR2 ANQGSEA. The J segment lost 4 bases and the V segment lost 3 bases, leaving 9 bases of the junction unmatched. The CDR3 region is CSVESGTGPPDTQYF. CDR3 nucleotide sequence: TGCAGCGTTGAGTCCGGGACAGGCCCGCCAGATACGCAGTATTTT.

Only one count was recorded for this clone. The chain joins TRBV15 to TRBJ1-1, with 9 bases aligning to TRBD1. The CDR3 extends over 14 amino acids. Trimming at V came to 6 bases and at J to 0 bases, leaving 2 bases not matched to a gene. The germline V gene has CDR1 LNHNV and CDR2 YYDKDF (reference sequence). CDR3 coding DNA: TGTGCCACCAGACAGGGGGCTATGAACACTGAAGCTTTCTTT. Translation: CATRQGAMNTEAFF.

This clone is a singleton in its sample. The gene calls are TRBV6-1 and TRBJ1-5; D uncertain. The CDR3 contains 14 residues. From germline, CDR1 is MNHNS and CDR2 SASEGT. The V end lost 3 bases, the J end lost 3 bases, and 9 bases lay between the germline ends. The CDR3: CASSDMRSNQPQHF. In nucleotides, the CDR3 is TGTGCCAGCAGTGACATGCGGTCCAATCAGCCCCAGCATTTT.

This chain uses TRBV11-2 with TRBJ2-2; 9 nucleotides align to TRBD1. V was clipped by 10 bases and J by 6 bases; unmatched bases: 12. The CDR3 covers 15 residues. Germline assignment: CDR1 SGHAT and CDR2 FQNNGV. CDR3 sequence (DNA): TGTGCCACCCGATGGTTGGACAGGGGATCCGGGGAGCTGTTTTTT. Amino acid sequence: CATRWLDRGSGELFF.

V is TRBV29-1 and J is TRBJ1-4, with 7 bases fitting TRBD1. The CDR3 length is 13 residues. From germline, CDR1 is SQVTM and CDR2 ANQGSEA. After removal of 4 bases from V and 8 bases from J, the junction contained 7 bases not matched to a gene. DNA for the CDR3: TGCAGCGTTGCAGGGGGTCTTGGCGAAAAACTGTTTTTT. Translation: CSVAGGLGEKLFF.

This clone was counted only a few times. The rearrangement uses TRBV27 and TRBJ2-7; TRBD2 matches 9 bases. In germline, CDR1 is MNHEY, CDR2 SMNVEV (reference sequence). This CDR3 spans 16 amino acids. J gave up 2 bases and V 4 bases, and 9 bases lay outside the gene matches. This CDR3 is CASSSTRLAAAYEQYF. CDR3 in DNA: TGTGCCAGCAGTTCCACTCGACTAGCGGCAGCCTACGAGCAGTACTTC.

V is TRBV30 and J is TRBJ1-2; D not resolved. Germline CDR1 is GTSNPN and CDR2 is SVGIG (reference sequence). The CDR3 contains 11 residues. Trimming left V 1 base short and J 3 bases short, with 3 bases between. The CDR3 loop is CAWSADYGYTF. The CDR3 nucleotides are TGTGCCTGGAGTGCGGACTATGGCTACACCTTC.

V gene TRBV7-3 combines with J gene TRBJ2-5, with TRBD1 matching over 11 bases. This CDR3 has 15 amino acids. Germline CDR1 and CDR2: SGHTA and FQGTGA. Losses at the gene ends were 6 bases for V and 4 bases for J; bases not matched to a gene: 7. Here the CDR3 DNA reads TGTGCCAGCAGGAGGACAGGGGGCAGGGGAGAGACCCAGTACTTC. It yields the protein CASRRTGGRGETQYF.

There are a few counts of this clone. The CDR3 nucleotides read TGTGCCAGCAGCTTAGGGCAGGGGTATGGCTACACCTTC. This encodes CASSLGQGYGYTF. V gene TRBV7-8 combines with J gene TRBJ1-2, with D possibly being TRBD1 (6 bases). V lost 1 base and J 5 bases, leaving 8 bases between the germline ends. CDR1 is SGHVS, CDR2 FQNEAQ, per germline. The CDR3 runs 13 residues.

The chain joins TRBV9 to TRBJ1-1; 7 nucleotides agree with TRBD1. This CDR3 is 14 amino acids long. V trimming: 4 bases; J trimming: 4 bases; junction bases outside the gene matches: 7. Germline-derived CDR1 and CDR2 are SGDLS and YYNGEE. CDR3 DNA sequence: TGTGCCAGCAGCCCGGGAGGGGGCGCCACTGAAGCTTTCTTT. Its protein is CASSPGGGATEAFF.

This clone was seen once. This chain links TRBV15 with TRBJ2-7; 8 nucleotides line up with TRBD2. The germline gives CDR1 LNHNV, CDR2 YYDKDF (reference sequence). This CDR3 comprises 15 residues. V gave up 5 bases and J gave up 5 bases; unmatched junction bases: 11. The CDR3 coding sequence is TGTGCCACCAGCTCCTCGCGGGGGGCGGGACACGAGCAGTACTTC. Its translation is CATSSSRGAGHEQYF.

The V gene is TRBV7-2, the J gene TRBJ1-5; D call uncertain. The CDR3 has 18 amino acids. Trimming took off 2 bases at V and 6 bases at J, with 23 bases between the two ends. Germline CDR1 reads SGHTA; CDR2 reads FQGNSA. The chain's CDR3 is CASSLTRSVSDIGQPQHF. DNA for the CDR3: TGTGCCAGCAGCTTAACGCGCTCCGTATCCGACATCGGTCAGCCCCAGCATTTT.

The chain links TRBV5-1 to TRBJ1-1; 7 positions agree with TRBD1. V shed 1 base and J 3 bases; nucleotides not matched to a gene: 3. The germline gives CDR1 SGHRS, CDR2 YFSETQ. The CDR3 is 14 amino acids. In nucleotides, the CDR3 is TGCGCCAGCAGCTTGTCAGGGGGTTACACTGAAGCTTTCTTT. Translation: CASSLSGGYTEAFF.

The CDR3 here is CASSYLAPNTGELFF. The DNA for the CDR3 is TGTGCCAGCAGTTACCTAGCGCCGAACACCGGGGAGCTGTTTTTT. J is TRBJ2-2 and V is TRBV6-6; D is perhaps TRBD2 (6 bases). The CDR3 is 15 amino acids. Per germline, CDR1 MNHNY and CDR2 SVGAGI (reference sequence). Trimming removed 2 bases at V and 0 bases at J, with 7 bases between.

The chain carries TRBV30 and TRBJ1-5; D unresolved. CDR1 is GTSNPN and CDR2 is SVGIG in the germline V gene (reference sequence). The CDR3 runs to 13 residues. Trimming took off 2 bases at V and 3 bases at J, with 8 bases between the two ends. The CDR3 region has the DNA TGTGCCTGGAGTCGAACAGCCAATCAGCCCCAGCATTTT. It specifies CAWSRTANQPQHF.

The chain has TRBV27 and TRBJ1-2; D not certain. The CDR3 extends over 14 amino acids. The germline CDR1 and CDR2 sequences are MNHEY and SMNVEV (reference sequence). V was shortened by 2 bases and J by 7 bases, with 14 bases between the two germline ends. As DNA, the CDR3 is TGTGCCAGCAGTTTAGCAGGAACTGTTAGTGGCTACACCTTC. It translates to CASSLAGTVSGYTF.